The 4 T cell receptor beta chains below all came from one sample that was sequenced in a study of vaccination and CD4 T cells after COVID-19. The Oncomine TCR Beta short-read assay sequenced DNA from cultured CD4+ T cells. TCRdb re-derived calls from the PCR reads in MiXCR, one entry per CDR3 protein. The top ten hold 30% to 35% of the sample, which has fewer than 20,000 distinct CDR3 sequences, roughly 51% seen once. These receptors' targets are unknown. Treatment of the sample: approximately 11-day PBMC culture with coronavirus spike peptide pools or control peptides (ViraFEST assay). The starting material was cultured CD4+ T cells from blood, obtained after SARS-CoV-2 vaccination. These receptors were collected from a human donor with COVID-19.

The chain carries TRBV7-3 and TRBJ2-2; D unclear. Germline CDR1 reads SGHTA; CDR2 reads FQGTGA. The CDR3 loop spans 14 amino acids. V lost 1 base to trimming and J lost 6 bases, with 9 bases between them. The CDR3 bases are TGTGCCAGCAGCTTAATTGGGTTAGCCGGGGAGCTGTTTTTT. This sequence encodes CASSLIGLAGELFF.

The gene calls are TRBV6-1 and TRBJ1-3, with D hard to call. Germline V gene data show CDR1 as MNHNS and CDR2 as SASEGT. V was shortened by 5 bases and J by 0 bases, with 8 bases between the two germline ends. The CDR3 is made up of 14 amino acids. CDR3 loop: CASSLDGSGNTIYF. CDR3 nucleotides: TGTGCCAGCAGTCTGGACGGCTCTGGAAACACCATATATTTT.

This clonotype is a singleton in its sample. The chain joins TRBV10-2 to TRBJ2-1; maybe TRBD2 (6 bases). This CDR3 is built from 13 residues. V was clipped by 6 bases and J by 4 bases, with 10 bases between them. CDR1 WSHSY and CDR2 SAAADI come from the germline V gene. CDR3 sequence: CASRGLMYNEQFF. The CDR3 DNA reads TGCGCCAGCAGGGGACTGATGTACAATGAGCAGTTCTTC.

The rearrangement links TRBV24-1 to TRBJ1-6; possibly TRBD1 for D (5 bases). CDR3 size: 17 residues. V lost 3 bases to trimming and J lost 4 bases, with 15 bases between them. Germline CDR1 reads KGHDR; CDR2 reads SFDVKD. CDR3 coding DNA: TGTGCCACCAGTGATGCGAGGGGTTTCGATTATAATTCACCCCTCCACTTT. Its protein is CATSDARGFDYNSPLHF.